The 16 T cell receptor beta chains reported below all come from one sample, sequenced in a study of T cells after yellow fever vaccination. TCRdb recomputed calls from the 5' RACE reads with MiXCR, one row per CDR3 protein. The table records hundreds of thousands of distinct CDR3 sequences, around 3.6% of them present only once. Sequencing used PBMCs, obtained on the day of the yellow fever booster vaccination. Receptors originate from a man younger than 30 who received the YFV17D yellow fever vaccine.

This clonotype has ten or more counts. The chain employs TRBV5-6 and TRBJ2-2; no reliable D call. Trimming stripped 4 bases from V and 6 bases from J, with 10 bases between. The CDR3 contains 13 residues. Germline lookup yields CDR1 SGHDT and CDR2 YYEEEE. For the CDR3, the DNA is TGTGCCAGCAGCCGTTACCGGTCCGGGGAGCTGTTTTTT. It is translated as CASSRYRSGELFF.

This clonotype was counted a few times. The V gene is TRBV7-9, the J gene TRBJ2-5; D remains unclear. The ends were cut back, 0 bases at V and 7 bases at J, with 12 bases in the middle. Germline lookup yields CDR1 SEHNR and CDR2 FQNEAQ (reference sequence). The CDR3 extends over 14 amino acids. The CDR3 DNA is TGTGCCAGCAGCTTAGCTAACAGAGAAGGGACCCAGTACTTC. Protein product: CASSLANREGTQYF.

V usage is TRBV12-3 or TRBV12-4 and J usage is TRBJ2-5, with TRBD2 as a possible D gene (6 bases). This CDR3 is built from 13 residues. V shed 2 bases and J shed 5 bases, with 9 bases lying between them. CDR3 sequence (DNA): TGTGCCAGCAGTTTACGGGAGACGGAGACCCAGTACTTC. Its protein is CASSLRETETQYF.

This clonotype was detected many times. V gene TRBV29-1 combines with J gene TRBJ2-2, with no clear D. The CDR3 covers 13 residues. Per the germline V gene, CDR1 is SQVTM and CDR2 is ANQGSEA. Trimming took off 2 bases at V and 4 bases at J, with 8 bases between the two ends. The CDR3 is CSVEMVGTGELFF. The CDR3 region has the DNA TGCAGCGTTGAAATGGTTGGCACCGGGGAGCTGTTTTTT.

There are many counts of this clonotype. The V and J genes are TRBV6-6 and TRBJ2-4; D unclear. The CDR3 length is 11 residues. The germline gives CDR1 MNHNY, CDR2 SVGAGI (reference sequence). Between the trimmed V and J ends, which lost 7 bases and 6 bases, there was a span of 7 bases. This CDR3 reads CASMRANIQYF. The DNA for the CDR3 is TGTGCCAGCATGAGAGCAAACATTCAGTACTTC.

This clonotype was picked up a small number of times. The V gene is TRBV5-1, the J gene TRBJ2-2, with a weak D call TRBD1 (5 bases). V was shortened by 4 bases and J by 0 bases, with 10 bases between the two germline ends. Germline assignment: CDR1 SGHRS and CDR2 YFSETQ. The CDR3 has 15 amino acids. CDR3 sequence (DNA): TGCGCCAGCAGCAGGACAAGTCCGAACACCGGGGAGCTGTTTTTT. This codes for CASSRTSPNTGELFF.

This clonotype was seen at least ten times. The chain recombines TRBV7-8 with TRBJ1-1; 7 nucleotides align to TRBD1. There are 13 residues in the CDR3. CDR1 is SGHVS and CDR2 is FQNEAQ in the germline V gene. V shed 4 bases and J 4 bases; nucleotides not matched to a gene: 3. CDR3 DNA: TGTGCCAGCAGCTCGGGACAGATCACTGAAGCTTTCTTT. Translation gives CASSSGQITEAFF.

In its sample, this clonotype was seen many times. The chain has TRBV20-1 and TRBJ2-2; 9 bases are shared with TRBD2. The ends lost 4 bases at V and 7 bases at J; junction bases unmatched: 13. The V gene's germline CDR1 is DFQATT and CDR2 SNEGSKA (reference sequence). CDR3 length equals 16 residues. CDR3 residues: CSATGLAALGHGELFF. Written as DNA, the CDR3 is TGCAGTGCTACGGGACTAGCAGCTTTGGGACACGGGGAGCTGTTTTTT.

This clonotype was seen at least ten times. The chain recombines TRBV4-2 with TRBJ2-7; possible D gene TRBD2, 6 bases. The CDR3 has 16 amino acids. The germline V gene encodes CDR1 LGHNA and CDR2 YNFKEQ. V lost 1 base and J 6 bases, leaving 19 bases between the germline ends. The CDR3 nucleotides read TGTGCCAGCAGCCAAGTCAAATGGCAGGGAGGAGGCGAGCAGTACTTC. Its translation: CASSQVKWQGGGEQYF.

This clonotype has a count of ten or more. This chain joins TRBV15 and TRBJ1-3; D is perhaps TRBD1 (5 bases). The CDR3 spans 15 residues. Germline assignment: CDR1 LNHNV and CDR2 YYDKDF (reference sequence). V dropped 0 bases and J dropped 2 bases, with 8 bases sitting between them. In DNA, the CDR3 is TGTGCCACCAGCAGAGATCTGGGGCCTGGAAACACCATATATTTT. Its translation is CATSRDLGPGNTIYF.

This clonotype has ten or more counts. The chain links TRBV7-2 to TRBJ2-3; D is uncertain. CDR1 SGHTA and CDR2 FQGNSA come from the germline V gene. The ends were cut back, 3 bases at V and 7 bases at J, with 8 bases in the middle. CDR3 size: 12 residues. CDR3 sequence reads: CASSLGTNTQYF. The CDR3 DNA sequence: TGTGCCAGCAGCTTGGGTACCAATACGCAGTATTTT.

This clonotype was seen many times. V usage is TRBV20-1 and J usage is TRBJ2-3; TRBD2 matches 16 bases. The CDR3 is 20 amino acids. V lost 5 bases and J lost 2; bases outside the gene matches: 16. Germline CDR1 is DFQATT and CDR2 is SNEGSKA (reference sequence). CDR3 DNA sequence: TGCAGTGCTCCGTTCCCGGGGACTAGCGGGGGGGCCGGTTTCACAGATACGCAGTATTTT. Translating it yields CSAPFPGTSGGAGFTDTQYF.

The sample holds a few counts of this clonotype. The chain couples TRBV14 to TRBJ1-1; D may be TRBD1 (6 bases). V was clipped by 4 bases and J by 10 bases, with 22 bases between them. Germline V CDR1 and CDR2: SGHDN, FVKESK. The CDR3 is 15 amino acids. DNA for the CDR3: TGTGCCAGCAGCCGGCGGGGGGGCCGAATCTCTGCAGCTTTCTTT. This translates into CASSRRGGRISAAFF.

This clonotype was counted ten times or more. The chain links TRBV10-3 to TRBJ2-5, with TRBD2 matching over 9 bases. CDR1 ENHRY and CDR2 SYGVKD come from the germline V gene. The J segment lost 6 bases and the V segment lost 2 bases, leaving 7 bases of the junction unmatched. CDR3 length equals 15 residues. The CDR3 loop is CAISEGLANHKTQYF. The CDR3 DNA follows: TGTGCCATCAGTGAGGGACTAGCGAATCACAAGACCCAGTACTTC.

This chain joins TRBV5-4 and TRBJ1-3; maybe TRBD1 (6 bases). Germline V gives CDR1 SGHNT, CDR2 YYREEE (reference sequence). This CDR3 is built from 13 residues. Trimming removed 4 bases from V and 4 bases from J, with 9 bases in between. The CDR3 DNA follows: TGTGCCAGCAGCACCGGGACAGGAAACACCATATATTTT. Amino acids: CASSTGTGNTIYF.

The chain recombines TRBV6-5 with TRBJ1-6; maybe TRBD1 (5 bases). The germline V and J ends were trimmed by 2 bases and 7 bases, with 15 bases remaining between them. Germline CDR1 reads MNHEY; CDR2 reads SVGAGI. CDR3 length: 16 residues. The CDR3 nucleotides are TGTGCCAGCAGTTACGGGTCTTGGCAGGGAAATTCACCCCTCCACTTT. It translates to CASSYGSWQGNSPLHF.